Listed below are T cell receptor beta chains from one sample, sequenced in a study of OX40 agonist ivuxolimab in advanced cancers. Profiling relied on immunoSEQ multiplex PCR, and the TCRdb table lists in-frame clones only, not all of them. The sample lists approximately 92,000 clones; approximately 80% were seen once. The material was CD4+ or CD8+ T cells sorted from blood, obtained in a trial of the OX40 agonist ivuxolimab. All receptors derive from an adult with an advanced solid tumor such as melanoma, head and neck, liver or kidney cancer. The CDR3 runs from the conserved cysteine through the conserved F or W. Each record gives: D gene, clone size, V gene, J gene, CDR3 protein, CDR3 DNA. A D gene is named only where the DNA matches it firmly. The size entry is marked missing in some rows and otherwise reads once, few, many or a size class.

TRBD2,NA,TRBV5-4,TRBJ2-3,CASSWGEGRTDTQYF,TGTGCCAGCAGCTGGGGGGAGGGGCGGACAGATACGCAGTATTTT
NA,NA,TRBV6-5,TRBJ1-3,CASSYSTGPGGNTIYF,TGTGCCAGCAGTTACTCGACAGGTCCCGGCGGAAACACCATATATTTT
TRBD1,NA,TRBV5-1,TRBJ2-5,CASSAAGGETQYF,TGCGCCAGCTCCGCGGCAGGGGGAGAGACCCAGTACTTC
NA,NA,TRBV6-5,TRBJ2-1,CASSRVGTHNEQFF,TGTGCCAGCAGTAGGGTAGGAACCCACAATGAGCAGTTCTTC
NA,NA,TRBV7-9,TRBJ1-2,CASSFGAGGYTF,TGTGCCAGCAGCTTTGGAGCCGGTGGCTACACCTTC
NA,NA,TRBV19,TRBJ1-5,CASSMGQGGQPQHF,TGTGCCAGTAGTATGGGGCAGGGAGGGCAGCCCCAGCATTTT
TRBD1,NA,TRBV19,TRBJ1-5,CASSIRGQGQPQHF,TGTGCCAGTAGTATAAGGGGACAGGGTCAGCCCCAGCATTTT
TRBD2,NA,TRBV5-1,TRBJ2-5,CASSLEREGGETQYF,TGCGCCAGCAGCTTAGAGCGGGAGGGAGGTGAGACCCAGTACTTC
TRBD1,many,TRBV5-4,TRBJ1-2,CASSVDRARGYTF,TGTGCCAGCAGCGTTGACAGGGCAAGGGGCTACACCTTC
NA,NA,TRBV7-8,TRBJ1-2,CASSLGAGKFDGYTF,TGTGCCAGCAGCTTAGGGGCAGGAAAGTTTGATGGCTACACCTTC
TRBD1,few,TRBV2,TRBJ1-2,CASSGTGAYTF,TGTGCCAGCAGCGGGACAGGTGCCTACACCTTC
TRBD1,NA,TRBV2,TRBJ2-7,CASRSTGISYEQYF,TGTGCCAGCAGGTCGACAGGGATAAGCTACGAGCAGTACTTC
NA,NA,TRBV5-6,TRBJ1-3,CASTPEISGNTIYF,TGTGCCAGCACCCCTGAGATTTCTGGAAACACCATATATTTT
NA,NA,TRBV29-1,TRBJ1-2,CSVGTYPAGYTF,TGCAGCGTTGGGACATACCCAGCGGGCTACACCTTC
NA,NA,TRBV7-2,TRBJ1-4,CASSFRIRGTGNEKLFF,TGTGCCAGCAGCTTTCGAATCCGGGGCACAGGGAATGAAAAACTGTTTTTT
NA,NA,TRBV7-6,TRBJ1-4,CASSRDPNEKLFF,TGTGCCAGCAGCCGGGACCCTAATGAAAAACTGTTTTTT
NA,NA,TRBV27,TRBJ1-6,CASSLGRDSPLHF,TGTGCCAGCAGTTTAGGACGGGATTCACCCCTCCACTTT
NA,NA,TRBV7-2,TRBJ2-3,CASSLAHADTQYF,TGTGCCAGCAGCTTAGCCCATGCAGATACGCAGTATTTT
NA,few,TRBV14,TRBJ2-1,CASSHILAGHSKNEQFF,TGTGCCAGCAGCCACATCCTCGCCGGCCACTCAAAGAATGAGCAGTTCTTC
NA,few,TRBV18,TRBJ1-3,CASSPVGHTIYF,TGTGCCAGCTCACCGGTGGGACACACCATATATTTT
NA,NA,TRBV7-8,TRBJ2-1,CASSFFHPTSNEQFF,TGTGCCAGCAGCTTTTTTCACCCGACTAGCAATGAGCAGTTCTTC
TRBD1,NA,TRBV6-1,TRBJ1-2,CASRRPGQKHYGYTF,TGTGCCAGCAGAAGACCGGGACAGAAGCATTATGGCTACACCTTC
NA,NA,TRBV7-6,TRBJ1-6,CASSLGATSSYNSPLHF,TGTGCCAGCAGCTTAGGGGCCACCAGCTCCTATAATTCACCCCTCCACTTT